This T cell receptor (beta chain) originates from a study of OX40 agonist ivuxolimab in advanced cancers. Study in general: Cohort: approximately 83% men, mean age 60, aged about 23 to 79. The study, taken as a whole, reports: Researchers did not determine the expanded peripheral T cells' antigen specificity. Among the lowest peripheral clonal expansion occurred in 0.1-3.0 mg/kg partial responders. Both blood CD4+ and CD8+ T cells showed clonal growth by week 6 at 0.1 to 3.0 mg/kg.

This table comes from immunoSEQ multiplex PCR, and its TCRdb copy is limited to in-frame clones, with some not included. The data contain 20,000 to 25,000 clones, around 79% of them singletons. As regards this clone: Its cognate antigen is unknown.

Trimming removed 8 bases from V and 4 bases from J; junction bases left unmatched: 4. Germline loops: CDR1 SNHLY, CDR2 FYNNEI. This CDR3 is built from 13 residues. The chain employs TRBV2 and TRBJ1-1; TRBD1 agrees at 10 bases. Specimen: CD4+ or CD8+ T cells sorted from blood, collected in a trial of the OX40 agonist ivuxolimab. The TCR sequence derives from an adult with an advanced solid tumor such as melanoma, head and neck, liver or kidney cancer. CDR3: CASGQGEGTEAFF. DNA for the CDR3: TGTGCCAGCGGACAGGGGGAGGGCACTGAAGCTTTCTTT.